This T cell receptor (beta chain) was sequenced for a study of graft-versus-host responses after intestinal transplantation (TCRdb year 2021). Broadly, across the study: Multivisceral, liver-intestinal, or isolated intestinal transplants were received by the recipients. Every recipient was given anti-thymocyte globulin induction, then maintenance tacrolimus and steroids for about three years. After intestinal transplantation, graft-versus-host and host-versus-graft alloreactive T cell clones in the graft, circulation and bone marrow were tracked using bulk TCR-beta CDR3 sequencing. To identify alloreactive clones, pre-transplant mixed lymphocyte reaction products were sequenced and compared with unstimulated pre-transplant donor and recipient T cells. Of the 20 to 25 intestinal transplant recipients enrolled in the cohort, one of whom was a retransplant, a few patients without pretransplant specimens were excluded. Donor T cell macrochimerism was defined as a peak of at least 4% donor T cells among recipient peripheral blood mononuclear cells. Samples from a few later patients were sequenced in-house on an Illumina MiSeq with MiXCR processing rather than by the commercial service.

The time point label of this sample denotes: cells obtained before transplantation from donor or recipient. CD3+CD4+ and CD3+CD8+ populations were FACS-sorted from unstimulated pre-transplant donor and recipient cells taken from spleen or lymph nodes. What the study reported, not specific to this receptor: Peak levels of circulating GvH clones were associated with declines in HvG clones early after transplant. In patients with donor T cell macrochimerism, the allografts had high GvH to HvG T cell clonal ratios. Conclusions were limited by the relatively low number and heterogeneity of intestinal transplant patients. GvH clones were detected in recipient bone marrow, and some appeared earlier in ileal mucosa or blood, consistent with an intestinal mucosal origin.

About this clone itself: It has no known antigen specificity. Base qualities are not provided; no much larger clone lies one nucleotide away.

The library was prepared using the immunoSEQ multiplex PCR assay. For most patients, genomic DNA was isolated with the Qiagen DNeasy Blood and Tissue Kit and shipped frozen to Adaptive Biotechnologies for TCR sequencing. High-throughput TCR-beta CDR3 sequencing of genomic DNA from most patients was performed by Adaptive Biotechnologies. The published analysis was carried out like this. TCR sequencing data for more than 15 patients were retrieved from Adaptive's ImmunoSEQ software; a few other patients were processed with MiXCR and VDJtools. To correct CD4 versus CD8 sorting errors, sequences present in both subsets at a frequency ratio below 5:1 were removed. CDR3 nucleotide sequences shared by donor and recipient were removed because the origin of these sequences could not be assigned. To count as alloreactive, a clone needed at least 2-fold expansion over unstimulated cells and a minimum CFSE-low frequency of 0.002% (template counts) or 0.001% (read counts). Clones detected in sequenced pre-transplant spleen, lymph node, or MLR CFSE-low populations of the donor or recipient were defined as mappable. The cumulative frequency of alloreactive clones was calculated as a percentage of all sequences, weighted by copy number. This is the immuneACCESS table as TCRdb keeps it, with only in-frame sequences that have V and J called. A part of the clones is gone; compared with another copy, unresolved V genes explain less than half, and the rest is unexplained. V, J and clone size derive from that table, while D and trimming were established from the DNA sequence. For this sample there are about 41,000 clones; approximately 95% appear just once. The top ten clonotypes cover less than 0.65% of the sample.

This clonotype was obtained from a human donor who was the organ donor for an intestinal transplant. The material sequenced was unstimulated CD8+ T cells sorted from spleen or lymph node cells, taken before transplant.

The DNA reads as follows: TGCGCCAGCAGCTACGGACCTCGCTACGAGCAGTACTTC. Translated, this gives CASSYGPRYEQYF. The chain is assembled from TRBV5-1 and TRBJ2-7; too little of a D gene remains to name it. V was cut back by 3 bases and J by 3 bases, leaving a gap of 10 bases between them. CDR1 and CDR2, looked up from the germline V gene, are SGHRS and YFSETQ. The CDR3 runs 13 amino acids, cysteine and phenylalanine included. Of all the DNA, just the CDR3 is kept, 39 bases in frame from base 1.